The sample holds a few counts of the clone carrying this T cell receptor (beta chain). Its specificity is not known. The study reverse transcribed the entire isolated RNA, so it sequenced expressed TCRB transcripts. Libraries were prepared by immunoSEQ multiplex PCR; TCRdb keeps only in-frame clonotypes and omits some of them. The sample shows about 650,000 clones, 12% of them seen only once. This sample was included in a study of beta chain features in type 1 diabetes. Study-level findings and limits: cDNA-based reads could over-represent cells with high TCR expression. Researchers report that Type 1 diabetes patients had moderately but significantly shorter TCRB CDR3s across all four CD4+ subsets.

Trimming at V came to 1 base and at J to 4 bases, leaving 3 bases not matched to a gene. This CDR3 has 15 residues. Germline CDR1 SGHVS, CDR2 FNYEAQ. This TCR came from a man under 40 with type 1 diabetes. The chain couples TRBV7-6 to TRBJ2-7; the match to TRBD2 covers 11 bases. Sequencing was performed on naive CD4+ T cells from blood. CDR3 DNA: TGTGCCAGCAGCTTAGGTAGCGGGGGGGAGTACGAGCAGTACTTC. Protein sequence: CASSLGSGGEYEQYF.